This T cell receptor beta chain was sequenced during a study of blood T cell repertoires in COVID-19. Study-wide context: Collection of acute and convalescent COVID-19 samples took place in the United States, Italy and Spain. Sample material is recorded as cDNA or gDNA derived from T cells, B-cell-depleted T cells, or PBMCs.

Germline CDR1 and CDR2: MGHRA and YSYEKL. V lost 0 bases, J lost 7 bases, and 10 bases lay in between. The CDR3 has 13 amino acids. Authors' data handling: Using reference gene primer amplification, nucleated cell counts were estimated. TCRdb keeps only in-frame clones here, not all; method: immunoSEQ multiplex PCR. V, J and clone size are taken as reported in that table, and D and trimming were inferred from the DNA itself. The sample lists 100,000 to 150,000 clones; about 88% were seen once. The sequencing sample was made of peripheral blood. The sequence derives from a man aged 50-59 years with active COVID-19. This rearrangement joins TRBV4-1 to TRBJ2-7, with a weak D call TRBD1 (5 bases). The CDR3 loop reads CASSQDRKGEQYF. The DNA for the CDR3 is TGCGCCAGCAGCCAAGACAGGAAGGGGGAGCAGTACTTC.